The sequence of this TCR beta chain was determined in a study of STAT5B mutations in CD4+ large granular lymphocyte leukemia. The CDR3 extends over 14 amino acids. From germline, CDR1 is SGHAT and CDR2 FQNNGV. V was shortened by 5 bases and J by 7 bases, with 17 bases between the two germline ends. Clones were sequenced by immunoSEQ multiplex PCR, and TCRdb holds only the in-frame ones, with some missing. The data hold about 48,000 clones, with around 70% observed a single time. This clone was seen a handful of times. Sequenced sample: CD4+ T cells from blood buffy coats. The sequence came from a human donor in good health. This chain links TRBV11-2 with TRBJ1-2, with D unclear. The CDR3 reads CASSSRGGESGYTF. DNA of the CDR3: TGTGCCAGCAGCAGCCGAGGCGGGGAAAGTGGCTACACCTTC.